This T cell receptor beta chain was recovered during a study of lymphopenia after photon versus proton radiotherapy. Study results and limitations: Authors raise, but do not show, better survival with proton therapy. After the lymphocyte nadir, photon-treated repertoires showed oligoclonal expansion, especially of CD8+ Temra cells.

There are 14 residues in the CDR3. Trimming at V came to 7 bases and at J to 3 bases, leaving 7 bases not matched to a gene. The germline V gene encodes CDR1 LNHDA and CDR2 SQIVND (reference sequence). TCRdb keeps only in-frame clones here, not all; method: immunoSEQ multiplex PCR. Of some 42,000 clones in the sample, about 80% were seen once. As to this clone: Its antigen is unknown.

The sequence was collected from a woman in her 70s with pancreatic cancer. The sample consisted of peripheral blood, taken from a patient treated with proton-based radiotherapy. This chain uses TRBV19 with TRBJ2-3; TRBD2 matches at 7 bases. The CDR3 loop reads CASMGLAETDTQYF. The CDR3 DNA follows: TGTGCCAGTATGGGGCTAGCGGAAACAGATACGCAGTATTTT.